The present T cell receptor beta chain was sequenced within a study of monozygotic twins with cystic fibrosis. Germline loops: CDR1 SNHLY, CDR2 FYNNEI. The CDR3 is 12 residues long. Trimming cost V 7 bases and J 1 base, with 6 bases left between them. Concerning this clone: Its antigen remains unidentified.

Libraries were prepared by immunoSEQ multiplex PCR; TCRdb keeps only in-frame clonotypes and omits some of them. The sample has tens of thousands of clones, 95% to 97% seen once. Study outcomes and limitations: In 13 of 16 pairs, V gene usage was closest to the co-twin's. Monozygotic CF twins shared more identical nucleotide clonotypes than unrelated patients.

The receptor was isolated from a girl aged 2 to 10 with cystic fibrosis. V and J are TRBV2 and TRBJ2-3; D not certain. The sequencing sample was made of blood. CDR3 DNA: TGTGCCAGCAACTACGGCACAGATACGCAGTATTTT. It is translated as CASNYGTDTQYF.